Presented here are 18 T cell receptor beta chains from one specimen sequenced in a study of vaccination and CD4 T cells after COVID-19 (dated by TCRdb to 2021 to 2024). Libraries were built with PCR. The sequencer was an Illumina iSeq 100. DNA from cultured CD4+ T cells was subjected to TCR sequencing with the Oncomine TCR Beta short-read assay at the Johns Hopkins FTIC core. TCRdb trimmed the raw reads at Q25, called clones with MiXCR and kept productive beta chains. CDR3 protein sequences are deduplicated, and each keeps its most common genes and DNA. Across this sample there are some 20,000 distinct CDR3 sequences, with less than 55% seen only once. The ten top clones hold over 2.5% of the sample. Their target antigens are unknown. This specimen's treatment or condition label, per the study, means: roughly ten-day PBMC culture with coronavirus spike peptide pools or control peptides (ViraFEST assay).

The input for sequencing was CD4+ T cells from blood, cultured in vitro, taken after SARS-CoV-2 vaccination. These receptors all come from a human donor who had recovered from COVID-19.

V and J are TRBV29-1 and TRBJ1-5, with D hard to call. CDR3 length: 13 residues. The germline V gene has CDR1 SQVTM and CDR2 ANQGSEA. V lost 7 bases to trimming and J lost 1 base, with 11 bases between them. The CDR3 reads CSGTFGSNQPQHF. CDR3 DNA sequence: TGCAGCGGCACATTCGGGAGCAATCAGCCCCAGCATTTT.

This clonotype was counted a few times. The chain uses TRBV12-3 or TRBV12-4 and TRBJ1-1, with 7 nucleotides matching TRBD1. Germline trimming cut 6 bases from V and 4 bases from J; bases unmatched to any gene: 5. The CDR3 runs to 13 residues. This CDR3 reads CASRPAGGTEAFF. The CDR3 DNA follows: TGTGCCAGCAGGCCCGCAGGGGGCACTGAAGCTTTCTTT.

This clonotype was found a few times. The gene calls are TRBV20-1 and TRBJ2-4; TRBD1 might be the D (5 bases). Germline lookup yields CDR1 DFQATT and CDR2 SNEGSKA (reference sequence). This CDR3 spans 15 amino acids. V lost 3 bases and J 0 bases, leaving 12 bases between the germline ends. CDR3 nucleotides: TGCAGTGCTAGTCCCGACAGATTAGCCAAAAACATTCAGTACTTC. Encoded protein: CSASPDRLAKNIQYF.

The chain employs TRBV19 and TRBJ2-1, with 8 nucleotides matching TRBD1. Germline V CDR1 and CDR2: LNHDA, SQIVND (reference sequence). V trimming: 4 bases; J trimming: 3 bases; junction bases outside the gene matches: 11. The CDR3 extends over 17 amino acids. The CDR3 loop reads CASSTWTGQRGYNEQFF. DNA of the CDR3: TGTGCCAGTAGTACCTGGACAGGGCAACGAGGCTACAATGAGCAGTTCTTC.

The rearrangement uses TRBV2 and TRBJ1-1; D unresolved. The CDR3 runs to 13 residues. CDR1 is SNHLY, CDR2 FYNNEI, per germline. V shed 5 bases and J shed 3 bases, with 10 bases lying between them. The CDR3 region is CASSREQHTEAFF. DNA for the CDR3: TGTGCCAGCAGTCGAGAGCAACACACTGAAGCTTTCTTT. Full variable domain (remainder filled in from reference TRBV2 and TRBJ1-1): EPEVTQTPSHQVTQMGQEVILRCVPISNHLYFYWYRQILGQKVEFLVSFYNNEISEKSEIFDDQFSVERPDGSNFTLKIRSTKLEDSAMYFCASSREQHTEAFFGQGTRLTVV.

This clonotype was observed a handful of times. The chain combines TRBV6-2 or TRBV6-3 with TRBJ2-7; D gene ambiguous. The CDR3 has 14 amino acids. With 2 bases removed from V and 2 bases from J, the gap between germline ends came to 10 bases. The germline V gene encodes CDR1 MNHEY and CDR2 SVGEGT. The CDR3 sequence is CASSYERVAYEQYF. The DNA of the CDR3 is TGTGCCAGCAGTTACGAGAGAGTAGCCTACGAGCAGTACTTC.

The V gene is TRBV6-2 or TRBV6-3, the J gene TRBJ2-1; D unresolved. Trimming removed 7 bases at V and 9 bases at J, with 19 bases between. This CDR3 has 14 amino acids. Germline V gives CDR1 MNHEY, CDR2 SVGEGT. The CDR3: CASTDVGPVGEQFF. The CDR3 DNA follows: TGTGCCAGCACCGACGTCGGTCCGGTTGGTGAGCAGTTCTTC.

This clonotype was recorded a few times. This sequence joins TRBV24-1 and TRBJ2-3; D ambiguous. Germline V lookup: CDR1 KGHDR, CDR2 SFDVKD. The ends were cut back, 4 bases at V and 5 bases at J, with 9 bases in the middle. This CDR3 has 13 residues. CDR3: CATSEPVRDTQYF. The CDR3 DNA reads TGTGCCACCAGTGAGCCGGTTAGAGATACGCAGTATTTT.

This clonotype showed up just a few times. V usage is TRBV24-1 and J usage is TRBJ2-3; 9 bases line up with TRBD1. The germline gives CDR1 KGHDR, CDR2 SFDVKD. This CDR3 is built from 15 residues. V was clipped by 4 bases and J by 7 bases; unmatched bases: 8. The CDR3 is CATSEAGTGSYTQYF. The CDR3 DNA reads as TGTGCCACCAGTGAAGCCGGGACAGGGTCATATACGCAGTATTTT.

The sample holds a few counts of this clonotype. J is TRBJ1-2 and V is TRBV20-1; D ambiguous. V dropped 5 bases and J dropped 0 bases, with 10 bases sitting between them. Germline V gives CDR1 DFQATT, CDR2 SNEGSKA (reference sequence). The CDR3 totals 13 residues. The CDR3 loop is CSASLRANYGYTF. The CDR3 nucleotides are TGCAGTGCTTCACTCAGAGCTAACTATGGCTACACCTTC.

This chain connects TRBV11-2 to TRBJ2-1, with TRBD2 matching over 10 bases. The germline V gene encodes CDR1 SGHAT and CDR2 FQNNGV. V lost 4 bases to trimming and J lost 7 bases; unmatched junction nucleotides: 13. The CDR3 loop spans 17 amino acids. CDR3 region: CASSSRWASGSSNEQFF. CDR3 sequence (DNA): TGTGCCAGCAGCTCCAGGTGGGCTAGCGGGAGTTCTAATGAGCAGTTCTTC.

The chain carries TRBV20-1 and TRBJ1-1; D not certain. The CDR3 is 12 residues long. Germline V gene lookup returns CDR1 DFQATT and CDR2 SNEGSKA (reference sequence). V lost 7 bases to trimming and J lost 8 bases, with 17 bases between them. The CDR3 DNA is TGCAGTGTTGGACGACCTCTTGGGGAAGCTTTCTTT. Translation: CSVGRPLGEAFF.

The V call is TRBV7-8, the J call TRBJ2-5, with D possibly being TRBD1 (5 bases). The CDR3 is made up of 19 amino acids. Trimming removed 6 bases at V and 7 bases at J, with 33 bases between. The germline V gene encodes CDR1 SGHVS and CDR2 FQNEAQ. The CDR3 loop is CASSWAVGRPGPEKGTQYF. In DNA form, the CDR3 reads TGTGCCAGCAGTTGGGCGGTGGGGCGCCCCGGTCCCGAAAAAGGGACCCAGTACTTC.

The V and J genes are TRBV7-2 and TRBJ2-1, with D unclear. Trimming took 1 base from V and 9 from J, leaving 10 bases between them. The CDR3 covers 13 residues. Germline-derived CDR1 and CDR2 are SGHTA and FQGNSA. DNA for the CDR3: TGTGCCAGCAGCTTAGAGATGGGCAGTGAGCAGTTCTTC. Residues: CASSLEMGSEQFF.

V and J are TRBV28 and TRBJ1-5; 10 bases are shared with TRBD1. There are 17 residues in the CDR3. After removal of 5 bases from V and 0 bases from J, the junction contained 7 bases not matched to a gene. Germline V lookup: CDR1 MDHEN, CDR2 SYDVKM. The CDR3, as DNA: TGTGCCAGCAGTACCGGGACAGGGGCTTATAGCAATCAGCCCCAGCATTTT. Encoded protein: CASSTGTGAYSNQPQHF.

This clonotype has just one count. J is TRBJ1-2 and V is TRBV20-1, with D unclear. The CDR3 has 14 residues. The V end lost 0 bases, the J end lost 5 bases, and 13 bases lay between the germline ends. The V gene's germline CDR1 is DFQATT and CDR2 SNEGSKA (reference sequence). The chain's CDR3 is CSARDQEKQYGYTF. CDR3 nucleotide sequence: TGCAGTGCTAGAGACCAAGAGAAACAATATGGCTACACCTTC.

In this sample, this clonotype turned up a few times. The chain recombines TRBV2 with TRBJ2-3; TRBD2 is a possible D gene (5 bases). Trimming pared 3 bases from V and 2 bases from J, leaving 9 bases between. Germline V lookup: CDR1 SNHLY, CDR2 FYNNEI. CDR3 length: 14 residues. The CDR3: CASSDTGSTDTQYF. The CDR3, as DNA: TGTGCCAGCAGTGACACGGGATCCACAGATACGCAGTATTTT.

This clonotype was seen a few times. V is TRBV7-9 and J is TRBJ1-1; 9 bases map to TRBD1. The V gene end was trimmed by 0 bases and the J gene end by 3 bases; junction bases not matched to a gene: 11. Germline loops: CDR1 SEHNR, CDR2 FQNEAQ (reference sequence). The CDR3 runs 18 residues. The CDR3 protein is CASSLALIRTGVYTEAFF. The CDR3 DNA follows: TGTGCCAGCAGCTTAGCACTTATTAGGACAGGGGTATACACTGAAGCTTTCTTT.